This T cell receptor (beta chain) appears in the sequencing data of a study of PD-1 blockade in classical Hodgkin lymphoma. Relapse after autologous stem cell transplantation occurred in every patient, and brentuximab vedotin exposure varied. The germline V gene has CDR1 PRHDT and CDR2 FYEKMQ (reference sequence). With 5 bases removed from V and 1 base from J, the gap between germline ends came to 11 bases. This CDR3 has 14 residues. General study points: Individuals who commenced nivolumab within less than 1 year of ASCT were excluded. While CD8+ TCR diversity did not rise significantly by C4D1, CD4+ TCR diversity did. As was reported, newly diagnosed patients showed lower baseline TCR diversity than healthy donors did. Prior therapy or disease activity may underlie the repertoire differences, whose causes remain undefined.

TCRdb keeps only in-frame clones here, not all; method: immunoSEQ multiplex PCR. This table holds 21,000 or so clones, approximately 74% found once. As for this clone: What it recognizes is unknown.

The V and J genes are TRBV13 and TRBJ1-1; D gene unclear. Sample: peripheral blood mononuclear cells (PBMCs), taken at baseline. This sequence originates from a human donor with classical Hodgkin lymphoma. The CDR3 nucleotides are TGTGCCAGCAGCCCCCGGCGAGGGAACACTGAAGCTTTCTTT. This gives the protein CASSPRRGNTEAFF. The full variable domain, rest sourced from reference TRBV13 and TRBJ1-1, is AAGVIQSPRHLIKEKRETATLKCYPIPRHDTVYWYQQGPGQDPQFLISFYEKMQSDKGSIPDRFSAQQFSDYHSELNMSSLELGDSALYFCASSPRRGNTEAFFGQGTRLTVV.